This T cell receptor (beta chain) is drawn from a study of OX40 agonist ivuxolimab in advanced cancers. For the study at large: At roughly 83% male, the cohort had a mean age of around 56 years, ranging from about 20 to 80.

A word on this clone: The antigen remains undetermined.

Study results and caveats: The investigators did not determine what antigen specificity the expanded peripheral T cells had. Individuals who were partial responders at 0.1-3.0 mg/kg had clonal expansion that ranked among the lowest.

Any history of autoimmune disease or systemic immunosuppression disqualified patients. CDR3 length: 14 residues. In germline, CDR1 is LNHDA, CDR2 SQIVND (reference sequence). V shed 5 bases and J shed 2 bases, with 10 bases lying between them. TCRdb keeps only in-frame clones here, not all; method: immunoSEQ multiplex PCR. The sample lists roughly 76,000 clones, just under 85% occurring once. The receptor was isolated from an adult with an advanced solid tumor such as melanoma, head and neck, liver or kidney cancer. Source: CD4+ or CD8+ T cells sorted from blood, taken in a trial of the OX40 agonist ivuxolimab. V usage is TRBV19 and J usage is TRBJ1-5; D is ambiguous. The CDR3 coding sequence is TGTGCCAGTAGTTCGGGGTTCGGCAATCAGCCCCAGCATTTT. This codes for CASSSGFGNQPQHF.